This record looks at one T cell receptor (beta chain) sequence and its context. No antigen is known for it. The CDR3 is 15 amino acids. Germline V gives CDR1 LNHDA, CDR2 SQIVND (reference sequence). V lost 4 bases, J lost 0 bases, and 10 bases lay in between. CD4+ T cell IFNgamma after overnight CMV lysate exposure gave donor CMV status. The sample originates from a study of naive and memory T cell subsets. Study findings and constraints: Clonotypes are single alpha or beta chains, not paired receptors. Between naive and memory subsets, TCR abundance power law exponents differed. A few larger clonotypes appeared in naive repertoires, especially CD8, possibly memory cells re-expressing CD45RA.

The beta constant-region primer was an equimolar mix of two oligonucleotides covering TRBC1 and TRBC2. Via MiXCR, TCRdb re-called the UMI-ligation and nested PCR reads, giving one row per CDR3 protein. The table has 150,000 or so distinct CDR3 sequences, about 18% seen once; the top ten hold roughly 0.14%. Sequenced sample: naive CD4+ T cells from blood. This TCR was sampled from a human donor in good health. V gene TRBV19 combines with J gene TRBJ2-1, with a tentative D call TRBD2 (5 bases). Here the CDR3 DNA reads TGTGCCAGTAGTAAGGACTTGAGCTCCTACAATGAGCAGTTCTTC. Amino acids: CASSKDLSSYNEQFF.